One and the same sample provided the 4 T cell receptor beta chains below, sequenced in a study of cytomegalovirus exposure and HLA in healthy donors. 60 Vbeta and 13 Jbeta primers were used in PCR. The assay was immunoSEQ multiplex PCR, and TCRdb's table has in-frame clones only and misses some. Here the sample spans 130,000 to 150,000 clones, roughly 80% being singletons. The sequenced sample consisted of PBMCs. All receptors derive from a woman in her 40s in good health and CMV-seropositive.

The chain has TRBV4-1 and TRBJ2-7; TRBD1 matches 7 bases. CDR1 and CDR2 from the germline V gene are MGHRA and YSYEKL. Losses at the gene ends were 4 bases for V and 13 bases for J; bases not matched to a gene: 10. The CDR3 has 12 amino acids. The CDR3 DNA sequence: TGCGCCAGCAGCCGACCCCGGGACAGAGTATACTTC. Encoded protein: CASSRPRDRVYF.

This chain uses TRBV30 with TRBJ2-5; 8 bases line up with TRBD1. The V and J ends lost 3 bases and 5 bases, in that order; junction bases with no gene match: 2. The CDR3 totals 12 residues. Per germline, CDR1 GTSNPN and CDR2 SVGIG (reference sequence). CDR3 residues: CAWSRGRETQYF. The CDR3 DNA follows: TGTGCCTGGAGCAGGGGGCGGGAGACCCAGTACTTC.

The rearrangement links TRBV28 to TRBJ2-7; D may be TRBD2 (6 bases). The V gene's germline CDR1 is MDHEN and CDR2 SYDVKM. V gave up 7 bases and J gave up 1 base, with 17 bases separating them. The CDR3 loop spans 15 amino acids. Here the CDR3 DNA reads TGTGCCAGCACCCCCGCGGGGTCTCATTCCTACGAGCAGTACTTC. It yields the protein CASTPAGSHSYEQYF.

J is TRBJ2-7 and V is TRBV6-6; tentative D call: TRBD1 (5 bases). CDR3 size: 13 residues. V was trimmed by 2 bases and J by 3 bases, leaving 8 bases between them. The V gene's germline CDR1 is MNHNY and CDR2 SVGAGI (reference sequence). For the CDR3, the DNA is TGTGCCAGCAGTTACGGCAGGGTCTACGAGCAGTACTTC. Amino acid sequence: CASSYGRVYEQYF.